The 27 T cell receptor beta chains below all came from one sample that was sequenced in a study of blood T cell repertoires in COVID-19. TCRdb's copy holds only in-frame clones and misses some; the assay was immunoSEQ multiplex PCR. The table lists 120,000 or so clones, roughly 88% of them singletons. Sequencing was carried out using peripheral blood. These receptors were obtained from an elderly woman with acute or convalescent COVID-19.

The chain joins TRBV28 to TRBJ1-5; D is perhaps TRBD1 (5 bases). Trimming cost V 8 bases and J 4 bases, with 18 bases left between them. The CDR3 spans 15 residues. The germline CDR1 and CDR2 sequences are MDHEN and SYDVKM. The CDR3: CASLNGGSANQPQHF. As DNA, the CDR3 is TGTGCCAGCCTCAACGGGGGGTCCGCTAATCAGCCCCAGCATTTT.

The CDR3 sequence: CASTTGTGPYNEQFF. CDR3 coding DNA: TGCGCCAGCACCACCGGGACAGGGCCCTACAATGAGCAGTTCTTC. This chain uses TRBV5-1 with TRBJ2-1; 9 bases are a match to TRBD1. Looked up from germline, CDR1 is SGHRS and CDR2 is YFSETQ. The CDR3 contains 15 residues. V was clipped by 6 bases and J by 2 bases; unmatched bases: 6.

The table lists this clone with a few counts. The chain couples TRBV6-5 to TRBJ2-7, with D possibly TRBD1 on 5 matching bases. The CDR3 is 13 amino acids. Trimming left V 2 bases short and J 4 bases short, with 9 bases between. The germline V gene has CDR1 MNHEY and CDR2 SVGAGI. The CDR3 DNA follows: TGTGCCAGCAGTTACAGGGGTGGTTACGAGCAGTACTTC. Amino acids: CASSYRGGYEQYF.

V and J are TRBV19 and TRBJ1-1, with no clear D. This CDR3 is 14 amino acids long. The germline V gene has CDR1 LNHDA and CDR2 SQIVND (reference sequence). V dropped 1 base and J dropped 3 bases, with 9 bases sitting between them. CDR3 sequence: CASSIVGRYTEAFF. The CDR3 DNA is TGTGCCAGTAGTATAGTGGGCAGATACACTGAAGCTTTCTTT.

The CDR3 DNA sequence: TGTGCCAGCCTGCCGGGGGGTGCCTTTAACTATGGCTACACCTTC. Translating it yields CASLPGGAFNYGYTF. The chain has TRBV28 and TRBJ1-2; TRBD1 might be the D (5 bases). In germline, CDR1 is MDHEN, CDR2 SYDVKM. The CDR3 is 15 amino acids. With 8 bases removed from V and 1 base from J, the gap between germline ends came to 17 bases.

By frequency in the sample, this clone is medium-sized. The chain employs TRBV23-1 and TRBJ1-4, with TRBD1 as a possible D gene (6 bases). TRBV23-1 is treated as an ORF (open reading frame) with a function not yet certain. V was trimmed by 3 bases and J by 0 bases, leaving 8 bases between them. CDR3 length: 15 residues. Written as DNA, the CDR3 is TGCGCCAGCAGTCAGTCAGGGGCAACTAATGAAAAACTGTTTTTT. Protein sequence: CASSQSGATNEKLFF.

The chain joins TRBV20-1 to TRBJ2-7, with a weak D call TRBD2 (7 bases). The CDR3 spans 14 residues. From germline, CDR1 is DFQATT and CDR2 SNEGSKA (reference sequence). Trimming took off 3 bases at V and 3 bases at J, with 15 bases between the two ends. CDR3 nucleotides: TGCAGTGCTAGTCGCGGGAGAGGGGGCTACGAGCAGTACTTC. Protein: CSASRGRGGYEQYF.

The J gene is TRBJ1-5, the V gene TRBV28, with D unclear. Trimming shortened V by 5 bases and J by 4 bases, and 18 bases separated the two germline ends. The CDR3 contains 16 residues. The germline CDR1 and CDR2 sequences are MDHEN and SYDVKM. DNA for the CDR3: TGTGCCAGCAGTAACCTAAGGTCGGGGATGAATCAGCCCCAGCATTTT. Translating gives CASSNLRSGMNQPQHF.

J is TRBJ1-2 and V is TRBV6-5; D might be TRBD1 (5 bases). CDR1 MNHEY and CDR2 SVGAGI come from the germline V gene. This CDR3 is 13 amino acids long. The V end was cut by 6 bases, the J end by 7 bases, with 15 bases between. As DNA, the CDR3 is TGTGCCAGCAGCACACCAGGGACTTTTGGCTACACCTTC. It yields the protein CASSTPGTFGYTF.

About this clone itself: The junction does not match germline at one end; this may be a read error. V gene TRBV12-3 or TRBV12-4 combines with J gene TRBJ2-5; D gene unclear. This CDR3 is 13 amino acids long. The CDR3 nucleotides read TGTGCCAGCAGTTTACATCCCCAAGAGGCCCAGTACTTC. This translates into CASSLHPQEAQYF.

The chain employs TRBV5-8 and TRBJ2-7; no clear D. CDR1 and CDR2 (germline): SGHTS, YDEGEE. This CDR3 has 11 amino acids. Trimming shortened V by 4 bases and J by 4 bases, and 6 bases separated the two germline ends. The CDR3 nucleotides are TGTGCCAGCAGCCAGGATTACGAGCAGTACTTC. The encoded protein is CASSQDYEQYF. Full variable domain (missing parts from reference TRBV5-8 and TRBJ2-7): EAGVTQSPTHLIKTRGQQATLRCSPISGHTSVYWYQQALGLGLQFLLWYDEGEERNRGNFPPRFSGRQFPNYSSELNVNALELEDSALYLCASSQDYEQYFGPGTRLTVT.

The V call is TRBV28, the J call TRBJ2-7; tentatively, D is TRBD1 (6 bases). V was cut by 5 bases and J by 5 bases, with 16 bases left in between. Per germline, CDR1 MDHEN and CDR2 SYDVKM. The CDR3 has 14 residues. The CDR3 DNA follows: TGTGCCAGCAGTCCCAGGGGTTCCTTCGACGAGCAGTACTTC. Protein: CASSPRGSFDEQYF.

The chain recombines TRBV2 with TRBJ1-5, with D perhaps TRBD1 (5 bases). Germline V CDR1 and CDR2: SNHLY, FYNNEI. The CDR3 has 14 amino acids. Trimming removed 7 bases from V and 9 bases from J, with 19 bases in between. DNA of the CDR3: TGTGCCAGCACCAAAACGGGGGGAGGAAGGCCCCAGCATTTT. It yields the protein CASTKTGGGRPQHF.

The chain couples TRBV5-6 to TRBJ2-1; D ambiguous. The CDR3 runs 15 residues. The ends were cut back, 0 bases at V and 7 bases at J, with 14 bases in the middle. Looked up from germline, CDR1 is SGHDT and CDR2 is YYEEEE. DNA for the CDR3: TGTGCCAGCAGCTTGGGTCCATTTGAGGAAAATGAGCAGTTCTTC. This encodes CASSLGPFEENEQFF. The full variable domain, with the rest looked up from reference TRBV5-6 and TRBJ2-1, is DAGVTQSPTHLIKTRGQQVTLRCSPKSGHDTVSWYQQALGQGPQFIFQYYEEEERQRGNFPDRFSGHQFPNYSSELNVNALLLGDSALYLCASSLGPFEENEQFFGPGTRLTVL.

V usage is TRBV7-2 and J usage is TRBJ1-4, with D perhaps matching TRBD1 (5 bases). The germline V and J ends were trimmed by 1 base and 8 bases, with 8 bases remaining between them. The CDR3 covers 13 residues. CDR1 and CDR2 from the germline V gene are SGHTA and FQGNSA. The CDR3 loop is CASSLGGWEKLFF. The CDR3, as DNA: TGTGCCAGCAGCTTAGGGGGCTGGGAAAAACTGTTTTTT.

This chain uses TRBV5-5 with TRBJ1-1; TRBD1 matches 7 bases. V shed 7 bases, J shed 0 bases, and the junction held 9 bases outside the gene matches. Germline lookup yields CDR1 SGHKS and CDR2 YYEKEE (reference sequence). The CDR3 is 15 amino acids. This CDR3 is CASASTGTLNTEAFF. The CDR3 DNA is TGTGCCAGCGCCTCGACAGGGACCCTGAACACTGAAGCTTTCTTT.

V gene TRBV2 combines with J gene TRBJ1-2, with D maybe TRBD1 (6 bases). V was pared by 6 bases and J by 6 bases, with 20 bases between. The CDR3 is made up of 15 amino acids. Germline V gives CDR1 SNHLY, CDR2 FYNNEI. The chain's CDR3 is CASRGQLTGSDGYTF. Written as DNA, the CDR3 is TGTGCCAGCAGGGGACAACTTACCGGCAGCGATGGCTACACCTTC.

The chain carries TRBV6-6 and TRBJ1-4; D perhaps matches TRBD1 (5 bases). V was shortened by 2 bases and J by 6 bases, with 10 bases between the two germline ends. The CDR3 is made up of 14 amino acids. CDR1 MNHNY and CDR2 SVGAGI come from the germline V gene (reference sequence). The CDR3 coding sequence is TGTGCCAGCAGTTACAGGCAGGGCTATGAAAAACTGTTTTTT. This encodes CASSYRQGYEKLFF.

The table lists this clone with a few counts. V usage is TRBV9 and J usage is TRBJ2-2; unclear D gene. From germline, CDR1 is SGDLS and CDR2 YYNGEE. The CDR3 totals 12 residues. V was pared by 0 bases and J by 7 bases, with 4 bases between. The CDR3, as DNA: TGTGCCAGCAGCGTAGTAAACGGGGAGCTGTTTTTT. It specifies CASSVVNGELFF.

The chain carries TRBV7-2 and TRBJ2-3; TRBD2 aligns across 13 bases. The length of the CDR3 is 14 residues. Germline CDR1 is SGHTA and CDR2 is FQGNSA. The V gene end was trimmed by 5 bases and the J gene end by 8 bases; junction bases not matched to a gene: 4. In DNA form, the CDR3 reads TGTGCCAGCAGCCCAACTAGCGGGAGGGGTACGCAGTATTTT. This codes for CASSPTSGRGTQYF.

The chain joins TRBV6-6 to TRBJ1-6, with 7 positions matching TRBD1. CDR1 is MNHNY, CDR2 SVGAGI, per germline (reference sequence). CDR3 length equals 16 residues. J gave up 0 bases and V 6 bases, and 5 bases lay outside the gene matches. CDR3 bases: TGTGCCAGCAGGAAACAGGGGAGCTCCTATAATTCACCCCTCCACTTT. It encodes CASRKQGSSYNSPLHF.

The chain employs TRBV24-1 and TRBJ1-5; D might be TRBD1 (6 bases). This CDR3 spans 14 amino acids. V was clipped by 7 bases and J by 4 bases, with 13 bases between them. Germline CDR1 is KGHDR and CDR2 is SFDVKD. CDR3 coding DNA: TGTGCCACCAGCGAACAGGGCAGGAATCAGCCCCAGCATTTT. Amino acids: CATSEQGRNQPQHF.

The chain joins TRBV2 to TRBJ2-3; the D gene is possibly TRBD1 (6 bases). V lost 0 bases, J lost 3 bases, and 10 bases lay in between. The CDR3 covers 15 residues. Germline values: CDR1 SNHLY, CDR2 FYNNEI. CDR3 region: CASSEAPGHTDTQYF. The CDR3 nucleotides read TGTGCCAGCAGTGAAGCGCCGGGACATACAGATACGCAGTATTTT.

V gene TRBV18 combines with J gene TRBJ1-1; 8 bases agree with TRBD1. This CDR3 is built from 14 residues. With 2 bases clipped from V and 10 bases from J, the junction kept 9 bases outside the gene matches. Looked up from germline, CDR1 is KGHSH and CDR2 is LQKENI. CDR3 coding DNA: TGTGCCAGCTCACCATCTCAGGGGGCATATCGAGCTTTCTTT. Residues: CASSPSQGAYRAFF.

V gene TRBV19 combines with J gene TRBJ1-4; D uncertain. From germline, CDR1 is LNHDA and CDR2 SQIVND (reference sequence). The CDR3 contains 14 residues. V gave up 3 bases and J gave up 7 bases, with 12 bases separating them. CDR3 bases: TGTGCCAGTAGTATGGAGGGTAGAGGTGAAAAACTGTTTTTT. It translates to CASSMEGRGEKLFF.

This chain links TRBV7-2 with TRBJ1-1; TRBD1 matches 7 bases. Trimming removed 5 bases from V and 5 bases from J; junction bases left unmatched: 5. Germline-derived CDR1 and CDR2 are SGHTA and FQGNSA. CDR3 length: 13 amino acids. The CDR3 nucleotides read TGTGCCAGCAGCCCCGACAGGGATACTGAAGCTTTCTTT. Its protein is CASSPDRDTEAFF. Filled out from reference TRBV7-2 and TRBJ1-1, the complete variable domain reads GAGVSQSPSNKVTEKGKDVELRCDPISGHTALYWYRQSLGQGLEFLIYFQGNSAPDKSGLPSDRFSAERTGGSVSTLTIQRTQQEDSAVYLCASSPDRDTEAFFGQGTRLTVV.

V usage is TRBV5-1 and J usage is TRBJ2-7, with TRBD2 identical over 13 bases. The CDR3 extends over 15 amino acids. Germline V gene lookup returns CDR1 SGHRS and CDR2 YFSETQ. Trimming cost V 4 bases and J 7 bases; bases outside gene matches: 8. CDR3 in DNA: TGCGCCAGCAGCCTCGGACTAGCGGGAGATGAAGAGCAGTACTTC. Translation: CASSLGLAGDEEQYF.